This TCR beta chain was profiled in a study of blood T cell repertoires in COVID-19. Study in general: Specimens from acute and convalescent COVID-19 originated in the United States, Italy and Spain. Sample material is recorded as cDNA or gDNA derived from T cells, B-cell-depleted T cells, or PBMCs.

Authors' methods: Cell counts per sample came from amplifying reference gene primers. This table comes from immunoSEQ multiplex PCR, and its TCRdb copy is limited to in-frame clones, with some not included. That table gives V, J and clone size, and the DNA gave D and trimming. This table has approximately 100,000 clones, around 92% appearing once. In germline, CDR1 is SGHTA, CDR2 FQGNSA. This CDR3 has 13 residues. With 1 base removed from V and 5 bases from J, the gap between germline ends came to 8 bases. The gene calls are TRBV7-2 and TRBJ1-2, with a tentative D call TRBD1 (6 bases). Sequenced: peripheral blood. The sequence came from a woman aged 55 to 70 with acute or convalescent COVID-19. CDR3 nucleotide sequence: TGTGCCAGCAGCTTAGGAACAGGGTATGGCTACACCTTC. Translation: CASSLGTGYGYTF.